Listed here are 7 T cell receptor beta chains from one sample, sequenced in a study of T-cell reconstitution after alpha-beta-depleted transplantation in children. For TCRbeta, the library was prepared with unique molecular identifiers. One entry per CDR3 protein results from TCRdb running MiXCR on the PCR reads. Of almost 600,000 distinct CDR3 sequences listed, 27% are singletons. The starting material was PBMCs, obtained before TCRalphabeta/CD19-depleted stem cell transplant. The receptors come from a boy in the first two years of life with Wiskott-Aldrich syndrome, due to receive a stem cell transplant.

The chain has TRBV4-1 and TRBJ2-1; D might be TRBD2 (6 bases). V shed 2 bases and J shed 8 bases, with 16 bases lying between them. The CDR3 contains 15 residues. The V gene's germline CDR1 is MGHRA and CDR2 YSYEKL. This CDR3 reads CASSQPVTRGDEQFF. The CDR3 DNA is TGCGCCAGCAGCCAACCCGTGACTAGAGGCGATGAGCAGTTCTTC.

The chain employs TRBV5-1 and TRBJ2-1, with 7 nucleotides matching TRBD2. This CDR3 spans 14 amino acids. CDR1 is SGHRS and CDR2 is YFSETQ in the germline V gene. V shed 4 bases and J 6 bases; nucleotides not matched to a gene: 7. CDR3 in amino acids: CASSLGEGLNEQFF. CDR3 DNA: TGCGCCAGCAGCCTGGGGGAGGGCCTCAATGAGCAGTTCTTC.

The chain recombines TRBV7-2 with TRBJ1-1, with a weak D call TRBD1 (6 bases). Between the trimmed V and J ends, which lost 4 bases and 8 bases, there was a span of 11 bases. Germline V CDR1 and CDR2: SGHTA, FQGNSA. This CDR3 contains 12 residues. This CDR3 reads CASSSDSVEAFF. CDR3 coding DNA: TGTGCCAGCAGCTCGGACAGTGTCGAAGCTTTCTTT. The whole variable domain, remainder taken from reference TRBV7-2 and TRBJ1-1, is GAGVSQSPSNKVTEKGKDVELRCDPISGHTALYWYRQSLGQGLEFLIYFQGNSAPDKSGLPSDRFSAERTGGSVSTLTIQRTQQEDSAVYLCASSSDSVEAFFGQGTRLTVV.

In its sample, this clonotype was seen a few times. The chain employs TRBV5-1 and TRBJ2-3; no clear D. Germline CDR1 SGHRS, CDR2 YFSETQ. The ends were cut back, 4 bases at V and 0 bases at J, with 12 bases in the middle. This CDR3 is built from 15 residues. Here the CDR3 reads CASSIGRVSTDTQYF. The CDR3 DNA follows: TGCGCCAGCAGCATTGGAAGGGTCAGCACAGATACGCAGTATTTT.

This clonotype has a handful of counts. This CDR3 is CASSQAPLQGETQYF. The CDR3 nucleotides are TGTGCCAGCAGCCAAGCTCCTCTACAGGGAGAGACCCAGTACTTC. The V and J genes are TRBV14 and TRBJ2-5, with D tentatively TRBD1 (6 bases). This CDR3 has 15 residues. V lost 1 base to trimming and J lost 4 bases, with 13 bases between them. CDR1 and CDR2 (germline): SGHDN, FVKESK.

This clonotype was counted only a few times. This rearrangement joins TRBV5-1 to TRBJ2-7; tentatively, D is TRBD1 (6 bases). The V gene's germline CDR1 is SGHRS and CDR2 YFSETQ. V was clipped by 4 bases and J by 7 bases, with 15 bases between them. This CDR3 contains 13 residues. CDR3: CASSPTQGREQYF. The DNA of the CDR3 is TGCGCCAGCAGCCCCACACAGGGACGGGAGCAGTACTTC.

Only a few counts were recorded for this clonotype. This chain connects TRBV5-1 to TRBJ2-3; TRBD2 matches 13 bases. The CDR3 extends over 16 amino acids. V lost 4 bases and J lost 5; bases outside the gene matches: 7. The V gene's germline CDR1 is SGHRS and CDR2 YFSETQ. The CDR3, as DNA: TGCGCCAGCAGCGCTGGACTAGCGGGAGCCGGAGATACGCAGTATTTT. Amino acids: CASSAGLAGAGDTQYF.